The 3 T cell receptor beta chains presented below share a single source sample, sequenced in a study of T cells after yellow fever vaccination. MiXCR, applied by TCRdb to the 5' RACE reads, yields one record per CDR3 protein. The sample shows 400,000 or so distinct CDR3 sequences, roughly 6.2% of them seen only once. The specimen comprised PBMCs, sampled 5 days after the yellow fever booster vaccination. Receptors originate from a man aged 25 to 40 who received the YFV17D yellow fever vaccine.

This clonotype was counted many times. The DNA of the CDR3 is TGCGCCAGCAGCCTCAGACAGGGTGGGGACACTGAAGCTTTCTTT. Translating gives CASSLRQGGDTEAFF. The J gene is TRBJ1-1, the V gene TRBV5-1; 7 nucleotides align to TRBD1. Germline CDR1 and CDR2: SGHRS and YFSETQ. Losses at the gene ends were 4 bases for V and 3 bases for J; bases not matched to a gene: 9. The CDR3 spans 15 residues.

In this sample, this clonotype turned up many times. This chain links TRBV7-2 with TRBJ1-2; no reliable D call. With 5 bases removed from V and 7 bases from J, the gap between germline ends came to 20 bases. Germline values: CDR1 SGHTA, CDR2 FQGNSA. This CDR3 has 15 residues. This CDR3 is CASSPRTALKGGYTF. Written as DNA, the CDR3 is TGTGCCAGCAGCCCGCGGACGGCCCTAAAGGGTGGCTACACCTTC. The whole variable domain, remainder taken from reference TRBV7-2 and TRBJ1-2, is GAGVSQSPSNKVTEKGKDVELRCDPISGHTALYWYRQSLGQGLEFLIYFQGNSAPDKSGLPSDRFSAERTGGSVSTLTIQRTQQEDSAVYLCASSPRTALKGGYTFGSGTRLTVV.

This clonotype was seen many times. This sequence joins TRBV5-1 and TRBJ2-5; tentatively, D is TRBD2 (6 bases). The CDR3 length is 14 residues. V dropped 3 bases and J dropped 5 bases, with 14 bases sitting between them. CDR1 and CDR2 (germline): SGHRS, YFSETQ. In nucleotides, the CDR3 is TGCGCCAGCAGCTACGGGACTTCTGAGGAGACCCAGTACTTC. As protein: CASSYGTSEETQYF.